The 32 T cell receptor beta chains below come from one sample, sequenced in a study of cytomegalovirus exposure and HLA in healthy donors. Primers for the PCR totalled 60 Vbeta and 13 Jbeta. Sequencing used immunoSEQ multiplex PCR; TCRdb keeps in-frame clones, though not all of them. The sample contains about 50,000 clones, roughly 82% of which appear only once. The source material was PBMCs. Every receptor here comes from a man aged 30-40 years in good health and CMV-seronegative.

The gene calls are TRBV29-1 and TRBJ1-2; D is perhaps TRBD1 (6 bases). Germline CDR1 is SQVTM and CDR2 is ANQGSEA. V was clipped by 5 bases and J by 8 bases, with 18 bases between them. CDR3 length: 13 residues. The CDR3 coding sequence is TGCAGCGTTACAGGGTGGGGTTTTGAAGGCTACACCTTC. Translation gives CSVTGWGFEGYTF. The complete variable domain, with remaining parts taken from reference TRBV29-1 and TRBJ1-2, reads SAVISQKPSRDICQRGTSLTIQCQVDSQVTMMFWYRQQPGQSLTLIATANQGSEATYESGFVIDKFPISRPNLTFSTLTVSNMSPEDSSIYLCSVTGWGFEGYTFGSGTRLTVV.

J is TRBJ2-3 and V is TRBV11-3; TRBD2 matches 7 bases. The CDR3 sequence is 15 residues long. Per germline, CDR1 SGHNT and CDR2 YENEEA. Germline trimming cut 5 bases from V and 1 base from J; bases unmatched to any gene: 6. CDR3 coding DNA: TGTGCCAGCAGCCCCGGGAGGCCGGGCACAGATACGCAGTATTTT. Translated: CASSPGRPGTDTQYF.

The V call is TRBV7-9, the J call TRBJ2-7, with TRBD2 as a possible D gene (6 bases). V gave up 7 bases and J gave up 0 bases, with 19 bases separating them. The CDR3 is made up of 16 amino acids. Germline V gives CDR1 SEHNR, CDR2 FQNEAQ (reference sequence). The CDR3 sequence is CASIPEAFGGSYEQYF. The CDR3 coding sequence is TGTGCCAGCATCCCTGAAGCTTTCGGGGGCTCCTACGAGCAGTACTTC.

The chain joins TRBV2 to TRBJ2-7, with D perhaps matching TRBD2 (6 bases). V dropped 5 bases and J dropped 5 bases, with 13 bases sitting between them. The length of the CDR3 is 13 residues. Looked up from germline, CDR1 is SNHLY and CDR2 is FYNNEI. The CDR3 region is CASSPREMDEQYF. CDR3 sequence (DNA): TGTGCCAGCAGTCCCCGGGAGATGGACGAGCAGTACTTC.

The CDR3 here is CASSRRGGNEQFF. In DNA form, the CDR3 reads TGTGCCAGCAGCCGGCGGGGGGGCAATGAGCAGTTCTTC. The gene calls are TRBV5-6 and TRBJ2-1; 9 bases line up with TRBD2. CDR1 and CDR2 from the germline V gene are SGHDT and YYEEEE. Germline trimming cut 4 bases from V and 6 bases from J; bases unmatched to any gene: 2. The CDR3 is 13 amino acids. Based on the CDR3 plus reference TRBV5-6 and TRBJ2-1, the full variable domain is DAGVTQSPTHLIKTRGQQVTLRCSPKSGHDTVSWYQQALGQGPQFIFQYYEEEERQRGNFPDRFSGHQFPNYSSELNVNALLLGDSALYLCASSRRGGNEQFFGPGTRLTVL.

The rearrangement uses TRBV5-5 and TRBJ2-7; 10 bases match TRBD2. CDR1 SGHKS and CDR2 YYEKEE come from the germline V gene (reference sequence). V trimming: 1 base; J trimming: 0 bases; junction bases outside the gene matches: 4. The CDR3 loop spans 16 amino acids. The CDR3 bases are TGTGCCAGCAGCTTGCGGGTAGCGGGGGGCTCCTACGAGCAGTACTTC. The encoded protein is CASSLRVAGGSYEQYF.

The chain joins TRBV13 to TRBJ2-7; D possibly corresponds to TRBD2 (7 bases). CDR1 and CDR2 (germline): PRHDT, FYEKMQ (reference sequence). V was cut by 2 bases and J by 2 bases, with 16 bases left in between. The CDR3 runs 16 residues. The CDR3 bases are TGTGCCAGCAGCTTAAGGGGGTGGGGGGGGACCTACGAGCAGTACTTC. Its protein product is CASSLRGWGGTYEQYF.

V gene TRBV5-4 combines with J gene TRBJ2-1; 11 positions agree with TRBD2. The germline CDR1 and CDR2 sequences are SGHNT and YYREEE (reference sequence). The CDR3 consists of 16 residues. V lost 0 bases and J lost 3; bases outside the gene matches: 2. Here the CDR3 reads CASSLGGTSGYNEQFF. The CDR3 DNA reads TGTGCCAGCAGCTTGGGAGGGACTAGCGGCTACAATGAGCAGTTCTTC.

V and J are TRBV6-5 and TRBJ1-6, with D unresolved. The CDR3 spans 15 residues. The V gene lost 3 bases and the J gene lost 7 bases, with 13 bases spanning the gap. Germline CDR1 is MNHEY and CDR2 is SVGAGI. CDR3 protein: CASSYSEGLNSPLHF. The CDR3 DNA is TGTGCCAGCAGTTATTCTGAGGGCTTGAATTCACCCCTCCACTTT.

The chain combines TRBV19 with TRBJ2-7, with D perhaps TRBD1 (6 bases). The germline V gene has CDR1 LNHDA and CDR2 SQIVND (reference sequence). The CDR3 is made up of 16 amino acids. Trimming cost V 4 bases and J 2 bases, with 18 bases left between them. In nucleotides, the CDR3 is TGTGCCAGTAGTACCAGGGGTGGAGCGGACCCCTACGAGCAGTACTTC. It codes for CASSTRGGADPYEQYF.

This chain joins TRBV5-4 and TRBJ1-5; D remains unclear. The CDR3 contains 12 residues. Looked up from germline, CDR1 is SGHNT and CDR2 is YYREEE (reference sequence). The V end lost 1 base, the J end lost 10 bases, and 9 bases lay between the germline ends. CDR3 in DNA: TGTGCCAGCAGCTTGTGGAGCGGTCCCCAGCATTTT. It codes for CASSLWSGPQHF.

This clone was observed once. V usage is TRBV2 and J usage is TRBJ2-1; D gene uncertain. This CDR3 contains 14 residues. From germline, CDR1 is SNHLY and CDR2 FYNNEI. V lost 6 bases and J lost 4, with 13 bases in between. The CDR3 here is CASRADGRYNEQFF. The DNA for the CDR3 is TGTGCCAGCAGAGCCGATGGGCGTTACAATGAGCAGTTCTTC.

This clone was found a few times. The genes are TRBV7-9 and TRBJ1-1; D might be TRBD1 (5 bases). This CDR3 has 15 residues. Looked up from germline, CDR1 is SEHNR and CDR2 is FQNEAQ (reference sequence). Trimming stripped 6 bases from V and 0 bases from J, with 14 bases between. The CDR3 region has the DNA TGTGCCAGCAGACAAAATCAGGGATTGAACACTGAAGCTTTCTTT. Its translation is CASRQNQGLNTEAFF.

The chain is built from TRBV28 and TRBJ1-4; tentative D call: TRBD1 (5 bases). The CDR3 loop spans 11 amino acids. Per the germline V gene, CDR1 is MDHEN and CDR2 is SYDVKM. CDR3 residues: CAGGAGEKLFF. The CDR3 DNA reads as TGTGCAGGAGGGGCCGGGGAAAAACTGTTTTTT.

The V call is TRBV11-3, the J call TRBJ2-1; weak D call: TRBD2 (6 bases). V was cut by 5 bases and J by 7 bases, with 12 bases left in between. Looked up from germline, CDR1 is SGHNT and CDR2 is YENEEA. This CDR3 spans 13 amino acids. In DNA, the CDR3 is TGTGCCAGCAGCACCGGGACTGGGAATGAGCAGTTCTTC. Its translation: CASSTGTGNEQFF.

The V gene is TRBV12-5, the J gene TRBJ2-3; tentative D call: TRBD2 (6 bases). The CDR3 covers 17 residues. Trimming stripped 3 bases from V and 3 bases from J, with 19 bases between. CDR1 is LGHNT and CDR2 is FRNRAP in the germline V gene. This chain's CDR3 is CASGFTLQARGTDTQYF. Here the CDR3 DNA reads TGTGCTAGTGGTTTCACTCTACAGGCTCGGGGGACAGATACGCAGTATTTT. Full variable domain (missing parts from reference TRBV12-5 and TRBJ2-3): DARVTQTPRHKVTEMGQEVTMRCQPILGHNTVFWYRQTMMQGLELLAYFRNRAPLDDSGMPKDRFSAEMPDATLATLKIQPSEPRDSAVYFCASGFTLQARGTDTQYFGPGTRLTVL.

This chain uses TRBV15 with TRBJ2-5; tentatively, D is TRBD2 (6 bases). Judging by the DNA end, TRBJ2-7 fits better; the J call may be wrong. The CDR3 runs to 14 residues. The germline V gene has CDR1 LNHNV and CDR2 YYDKDF (reference sequence). The CDR3: CATSSGGFPYEQYF. CDR3 DNA: TGTGCCACCAGCAGTGGAGGGTTTCCCTACGAGCAGTACTTC.

The gene calls are TRBV4-2 and TRBJ1-4; D unclear. The V gene's germline CDR1 is LGHNA and CDR2 YNFKEQ. V was trimmed by 1 base and J by 0 bases, leaving 6 bases between them. The CDR3 covers 15 residues. CDR3: CASSQVSATNEKLFF. The CDR3 nucleotides read TGTGCCAGCAGCCAAGTCAGTGCAACTAATGAAAAACTGTTTTTT.

This clone was found once. This chain connects TRBV30 to TRBJ1-2; D is uncertain. Looked up from germline, CDR1 is GTSNPN and CDR2 is SVGIG (reference sequence). V dropped 2 bases and J dropped 4 bases, with 5 bases sitting between them. The CDR3 consists of 11 residues. CDR3 sequence reads: CAWSYSYGYTF. The CDR3 bases are TGTGCCTGGAGTTACAGCTATGGCTACACCTTC.

The chain links TRBV7-2 to TRBJ2-5, with D possibly TRBD2 on 6 matching bases. Germline V gene data show CDR1 as SGHTA and CDR2 as FQGNSA. Trimming shortened V by 1 base and J by 6 bases, and 12 bases separated the two germline ends. CDR3 length: 14 residues. In nucleotides, the CDR3 is TGTGCCAGCAGCTTAGACCCTGGGGGGAAGACCCAGTACTTC. Translating gives CASSLDPGGKTQYF.

V is TRBV10-3 and J is TRBJ2-1; 15 nucleotides line up with TRBD2. Looked up from germline, CDR1 is ENHRY and CDR2 is SYGVKD. The CDR3 is made up of 16 amino acids. V lost 4 bases and J lost 7; bases outside the gene matches: 5. This CDR3 reads CAISVGLAGGENEQFF. CDR3 DNA: TGTGCCATCAGTGTGGGACTAGCGGGAGGTGAAAATGAGCAGTTCTTC.

There are a few counts of this clone. The rearrangement uses TRBV9 and TRBJ2-1; 7 nucleotides match TRBD2. This CDR3 region has 16 residues. V lost 1 base to trimming and J lost 4 bases; unmatched junction nucleotides: 8. From germline, CDR1 is SGDLS and CDR2 YYNGEE. CDR3 sequence (DNA): TGTGCCAGCAGCGTATTCTCCCCGGGGGGTTACAATGAGCAGTTCTTC. It translates to CASSVFSPGGYNEQFF. The full variable domain, rest sourced from reference TRBV9 and TRBJ2-1, is DSGVTQTPKHLITATGQRVTLRCSPRSGDLSVYWYQQSLDQGLQFLIQYYNGEERAKGNILERFSAQQFPDLHSELNLSSLELGDSALYFCASSVFSPGGYNEQFFGPGTRLTVL.

The chain employs TRBV18 and TRBJ1-5, with D possibly matching TRBD1 (6 bases). Germline loops: CDR1 KGHSH, CDR2 LQKENI. The CDR3 is 15 residues long. V lost 6 bases and J lost 6, with 18 bases in between. The CDR3 reads CASSHKTGTGQPQHF. Written as DNA, the CDR3 is TGTGCCAGCTCTCATAAAACAGGGACGGGTCAGCCCCAGCATTTT.

V gene TRBV5-4 combines with J gene TRBJ2-4; 9 nucleotides line up with TRBD2. Looked up from germline, CDR1 is SGHNT and CDR2 is YYREEE (reference sequence). The junction had 20 bases not matched to a gene; V was cut back by 2 bases and J by 5 bases. The CDR3 sequence is 20 residues long. CDR3 sequence reads: CASSFGGELELAGRENIQYF. Written as DNA, the CDR3 is TGTGCCAGCAGCTTCGGAGGGGAGTTGGAACTAGCGGGCCGAGAAAACATTCAGTACTTC.

This chain uses TRBV9 with TRBJ2-5; TRBD1 might be the D (6 bases). The J call may not be correct, given that the DNA end is closer to TRBJ2-7. The CDR3 runs 14 residues. Germline-derived CDR1 and CDR2 are SGDLS and YYNGEE. CDR3 in amino acids: CASSVGQDTYEQYF. CDR3 DNA sequence: TGTGCCAGCAGCGTAGGACAGGACACCTACGAGCAGTACTTC.

The chain couples TRBV5-1 to TRBJ2-4; TRBD1 is a possible D gene (8 bases). V lost 7 bases to trimming and J lost 1 base, with 15 bases between them. Germline loops: CDR1 SGHRS, CDR2 YFSETQ. The CDR3 has 15 amino acids. The chain's CDR3 is CASGQGGLAKNIQYF. The CDR3 region has the DNA TGCGCCAGCGGACAGGGAGGGTTGGCCAAAAACATTCAGTACTTC. Full variable domain (outside the CDR3, taken from reference TRBV5-1 and TRBJ2-4): KAGVTQTPRYLIKTRGQQVTLSCSPISGHRSVSWYQQTPGQGLQFLFEYFSETQRNKGNFPGRFSGRQFSNSRSEMNVSTLELGDSALYLCASGQGGLAKNIQYFGAGTRLSVL.

The chain has TRBV4-1 and TRBJ2-1, with TRBD1 as a possible D gene (7 bases). Trimming cost V 1 base and J 6 bases, with 13 bases left between them. The CDR3 runs to 15 residues. Germline V gene lookup returns CDR1 MGHRA and CDR2 YSYEKL. The CDR3: CASSQAEGARNEQFF. The CDR3 DNA sequence: TGCGCCAGCAGCCAAGCGGAGGGGGCGCGCAATGAGCAGTTCTTC.

The chain recombines TRBV6-1 with TRBJ2-7; perhaps TRBD1 as D (5 bases). CDR1 and CDR2 from the germline V gene are MNHNS and SASEGT. V was shortened by 3 bases and J by 4 bases, with 10 bases between the two germline ends. The CDR3 runs to 13 residues. The CDR3 spells CASSDGAGYEQYF. CDR3 nucleotide sequence: TGTGCCAGCAGTGATGGGGCCGGGTACGAGCAGTACTTC.

Only a few counts were recorded for this clone. The CDR3 coding sequence is TGTGCCAGCAGTTTATATGGCAGCTTGGGCTTCGAGCAGTACTTC. Protein sequence: CASSLYGSLGFEQYF. The gene calls are TRBV28 and TRBJ2-7, with D hard to call. The V end was cut by 1 base, the J end by 6 bases, with 16 bases between. Germline-derived CDR1 and CDR2 are MDHEN and SYDVKM. CDR3 length equals 15 residues.

This clone was seen a few times. The chain carries TRBV25-1 and TRBJ2-1; 13 positions match TRBD2. The CDR3 runs 16 residues. The germline V gene encodes CDR1 MGHDK and CDR2 SYGVNS. The junction had 4 bases not matched to a gene; V was cut back by 1 base and J by 7 bases. The CDR3 coding sequence is TGTGCCAGCAGTGAATTGACTAGCGGGAGGTTTAATGAGCAGTTCTTC. Its protein is CASSELTSGRFNEQFF.

This clone was detected a few times. The chain uses TRBV5-4 and TRBJ2-7; perhaps TRBD1 as D (6 bases). The ends were cut back, 4 bases at V and 1 base at J, with 15 bases in the middle. Per germline, CDR1 SGHNT and CDR2 YYREEE (reference sequence). This CDR3 has 15 amino acids. The CDR3 loop is CASSPDRRPSYEQYF. CDR3 in DNA: TGTGCCAGCAGCCCAGACAGGCGGCCTTCCTACGAGCAGTACTTC.

The V call is TRBV6-1, the J call TRBJ2-1; TRBD1 aligns across 7 bases. V was pared by 1 base and J by 0 bases, with 3 bases of the junction left unmatched. The CDR3 has 16 residues. Per the germline V gene, CDR1 is MNHNS and CDR2 is SASEGT. The CDR3 region has the DNA TGTGCCAGCAGTGAAGGACAGGGAAGCTCCTACAATGAGCAGTTCTTC. It specifies CASSEGQGSSYNEQFF.